This record looks at one TCR beta chain sequence and its context. A second PCR, run for roughly 6 to 11 cycles, used a sample-barcoded 5' primer plus a J-beta primer mix. In TCRdb, the 5' RACE reads were re-called with MiXCR into one record per CDR3 protein. The sample includes hundreds of thousands of distinct CDR3 sequences, 55% to 75% of them seen just once. This entry comes from a study of blood T cells in healthy people across ages. There are 14 residues in the CDR3. Trimming left V 5 bases short and J 7 bases short, with 16 bases between. Material: blood. The sequence was obtained from a man aged 30 to 39 in good health. V usage is TRBV12-3 or TRBV12-4 and J usage is TRBJ2-3; TRBD2 is a possible D gene (7 bases). The CDR3: CASSPRGGGYTQYF. For the CDR3, the DNA is TGTGCCAGCAGTCCTAGGGGGGGGGGATATACGCAGTATTTT.